This paragraph reports one T cell receptor beta chain. The PCR employed 60 Vbeta primers together with 13 Jbeta primers. Data came from immunoSEQ multiplex PCR; TCRdb stores just in-frame clones and leaves some out. The sample contains 100,000 to 120,000 clones, about an eighth of which appear only once. The sample is drawn from a study of cytomegalovirus exposure and HLA in healthy donors. After removal of 5 bases from V and 6 bases from J, the junction contained 6 bases not matched to a gene. Per germline, CDR1 LNHDA and CDR2 SQIVND (reference sequence). This CDR3 region has 13 residues. Specimen: PBMCs. The chain uses TRBV19 and TRBJ2-7; 8 bases fit TRBD1. The TCR originated in a man aged 40-50 years in good health and CMV-seropositive. The DNA of the CDR3 is TGTGCCAGTAGTCAGCAGGGGGCAGTCGAGCAGTACTTC. It codes for CASSQQGAVEQYF.